The rows below give T cell receptor beta chains drawn from one sample of a study of Ad26.COV2.S vaccination and SARS-CoV-2 variants. Generated by immunoSEQ multiplex PCR, the TCRdb table keeps only in-frame clones and is missing some. The table has approximately 300,000 clones, 70% to 90% seen once. Sequenced here: peripheral blood, sampled in a trial of Ad26.COV2.S vaccine versus placebo. These receptors all stem from a person aged 18-60 years who received the Ad26.COV2.S COVID-19 vaccine or a placebo. The CDR3 runs from the conserved cysteine through the conserved F or W. The order of the fields is V gene, CDR3 protein.

TRBV18,CASSQNRDRASSEQYF
TRBV19,CASSISRSNQPQHF
TRBV18,CASSPPRDGGPLHF
TRBV6-2/TRBV6-3,CASSFTGTVNYGYTF
TRBV4-1,CASSQDRIAGEQFF
TRBV7-3,CASSLGGKGSPLHF
TRBV15,CATTSLEGRYNEQFF
TRBV10-2,CASRDGTGVSQPQHF
TRBV6-5,CASSYPLGTYEQYF
TRBV5-1,CASSLRGQAEGYTF
TRBV9,CASTLDGMNTEAFF
TRBV7-2,CASSFGGMNTEAFF
TRBV18,CASSPIQGVRSTDTQYF
TRBV27,CASRADRASYNSPLHF
TRBV7-9,CASSLPTGVNEQFF
TRBV30,CAWSPGGSNSPLHF
TRBV7-3,CASSLTGPGANVLTF
TRBV6-2/TRBV6-3,CASSPGTGCQFCNQPQHF
TRBV30,CAWSYTGGGETQYF
TRBV9,CASSPAGTGHYSYTF
TRBV9,CASSVAGGLDTEAFF
TRBV30,CAWSKAGAHNEQFF
TRBV12-3/TRBV12-4,CASSSGMSPLHF
TRBV4-1,CASSQDSHRLDYGYTF
TRBV7-2,CASSLEGLVGYTF
TRBV29-1,CSVGQMNGYTF
TRBV4-1,CASSPRAAGGFSYNEQFF
TRBV5-6,CASSLAPLSSTDTQYF
TRBV29-1,CSGARLGDRFYRPSYPYEQYF
TRBV19,CASSILLRQGEQPQHF
TRBV3-1/TRBV3-2,CASSQVYGPSYNEQFF
TRBV11-3,CASSLAFGGNTGELFF
TRBV5-4,CASSLGTPFAAEQYF
TRBV4-1,CASSQVIRQGANYGYTF
TRBV7-2,CASSPGSQKGGYTF
TRBV7-3,CASSLEGNLPAGNTIYF
TRBV15,CATSGLGGPNTGELFF
TRBV6-5,CASSYGGRLTGELFF
TRBV7-8,CASSPPDRGNTEAFF
TRBV11-2,CASSLQAGGSYEQYF
TRBV18,CASHYSGSPLHF
TRBV30,CAWSVFVGGYDGYTF